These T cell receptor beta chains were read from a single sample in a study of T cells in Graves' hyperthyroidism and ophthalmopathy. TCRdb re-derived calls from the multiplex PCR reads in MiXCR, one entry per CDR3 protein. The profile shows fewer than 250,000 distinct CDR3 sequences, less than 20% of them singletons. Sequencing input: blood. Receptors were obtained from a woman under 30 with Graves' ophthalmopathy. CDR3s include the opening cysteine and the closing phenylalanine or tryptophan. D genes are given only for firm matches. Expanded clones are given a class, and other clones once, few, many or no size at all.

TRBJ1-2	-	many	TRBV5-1	TGCGCCAGCAGCTTGTCCGGGGGCTATGGCTACACCTTC	CASSLSGGYGYTF
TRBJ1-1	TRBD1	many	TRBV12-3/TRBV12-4	TGTGCCAGCAGGCAGGGGGGACAGGGTTACACTGAAGCTTTCTTT	CASRQGGQGYTEAFF
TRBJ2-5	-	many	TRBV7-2	TGTGCCAGCAGCTTAGCGCTCATGCGGCAAGAGACCCAGTACTTC	CASSLALMRQETQYF
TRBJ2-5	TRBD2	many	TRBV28	TGTGCCAGCAGTTTAGGGACTAGCGGGGGGGCAGAGACCCAGTACTTC	CASSLGTSGGAETQYF
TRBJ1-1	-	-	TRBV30	TGTGCCTGGAGTGGGGTAGCGGGGGGGTCCTACACTGAAGCTTTCTTT	CAWSGVAGGSYTEAFF
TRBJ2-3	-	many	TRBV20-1	TGCAGTGCTAGATTACCCTATATGAGAGATACGCAGTATTTT	CSARLPYMRDTQYF
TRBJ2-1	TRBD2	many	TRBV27	TGTGCCAGCAGTCCTAATATAATGGCTAGCGGCAATGAGCAGTTCTTC	CASSPNIMASGNEQFF
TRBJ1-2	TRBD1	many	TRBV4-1	TGCGCCAGCAGCCCCGACAGGGGACGGGGTGGCTACACCTTC	CASSPDRGRGGYTF
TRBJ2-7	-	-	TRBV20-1	TGCAGTGCTAGGGGGGCCAGTTCCTCCTACGAGCAGTACTTC	CSARGASSSYEQYF
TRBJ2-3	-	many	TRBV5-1	TGCGCCAGCAGATTTACTAGCACAGATACGCAGTATTTT	CASRFTSTDTQYF
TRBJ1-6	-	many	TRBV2	TGTGCCAGCAGTGACCGTGATCCCGGGTCCTATAATTCACCCCTCCACTTT	CASSDRDPGSYNSPLHF
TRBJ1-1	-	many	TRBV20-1	TGCAGTGCTCACGGACGAAATTTTGAAGCTTTCTTT	CSAHGRNFEAFF
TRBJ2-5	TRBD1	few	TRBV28	TGTGCCAGCTTTAAGGGGGCAGGGCCGCTTGGGGAGACCCAGTACTTC	CASFKGAGPLGETQYF
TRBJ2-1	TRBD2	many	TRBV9	TGTGCCAGCAGCGTAGCTAGCGGAAGGTGGTGGGATGAGCAGTTCTTC	CASSVASGRWWDEQFF
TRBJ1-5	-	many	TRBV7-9	TGTGCCAGCAGCTTAGGGGCCGGACCGAATCAGCCCCAGCATTTT	CASSLGAGPNQPQHF
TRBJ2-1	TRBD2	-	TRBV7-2	TGTGCCAGCAGCGAACTAGCGGGAGGGCTAACCCCCGATGAGCAGTTCTTC	CASSELAGGLTPDEQFF
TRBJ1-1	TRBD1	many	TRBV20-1	TGCAGTGCGGACAGGGGCAACACTGAAGCTTTCTTT	CSADRGNTEAFF
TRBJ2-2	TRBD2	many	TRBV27	TGTGCCAGCAGTTTAGCGGGGGGGAAGAGAACCGGGGAGCTGTTTTTT	CASSLAGGKRTGELFF
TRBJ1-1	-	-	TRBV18	TGTGCCAGCTCAGTAGACACTGAAGCTTTCTTT	CASSVDTEAFF
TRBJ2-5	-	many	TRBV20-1	TGCAGTGGGAGGGGGGGCCAAGAGACCCAGTACTTC	CSGRGGQETQYF
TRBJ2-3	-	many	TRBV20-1	TGCAGTGCTATAAGCGGCTACAACACAGATACGCAGTATTTT	CSAISGYNTDTQYF
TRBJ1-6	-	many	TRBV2	TGTGCCAGCAGTGCCCAGGGAACCTATAATTCACCCCTCCACTTT	CASSAQGTYNSPLHF
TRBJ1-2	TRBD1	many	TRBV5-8	TGTGCCAGCAGCTTGAGAGGCCAGACAGGGGACGGCTACACCTTC	CASSLRGQTGDGYTF
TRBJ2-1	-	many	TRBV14	TGTGCCAGCAGCCACCTTGAAGGGGGGACACCCCCTTATGAGCAGTTCTTC	CASSHLEGGTPPYEQFF
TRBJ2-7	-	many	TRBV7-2	TGTGCCAGCAGCTTAGTGGCCCGGGACTACGAGCAGTACTTC	CASSLVARDYEQYF
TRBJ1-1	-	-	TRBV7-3	TGTGCCAGCAGCTTAACGGGGGGGCGTGTTGAAGCTTTCTTT	CASSLTGGRVEAFF
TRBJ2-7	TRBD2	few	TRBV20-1	TGCAGTGCTAGCTACCCCGGGACTAGCGGCCCGTACGAGCAGTACTTC	CSASYPGTSGPYEQYF
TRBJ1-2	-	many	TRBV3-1	TGTGCCAGCAGCCAAGATCGCCAGGGGCGCTACACCTTC	CASSQDRQGRYTF
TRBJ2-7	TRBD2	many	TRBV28	TGTGCCAGCAGTACGATGGGGGGGTCCCACGAGCAGTACTTC	CASSTMGGSHEQYF
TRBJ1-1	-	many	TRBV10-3	TGTGCCATCAGTGAAACCTCGGGCTCGGACACTGAAGCTTTCTTT	CAISETSGSDTEAFF
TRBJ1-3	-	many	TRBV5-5	TGTGCCAGCAGCTTGGACACAAACTCTGGAAACACCATATATTTT	CASSLDTNSGNTIYF
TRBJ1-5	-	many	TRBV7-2	TGTGCCAGCAGCTTAGGAGGGACCGCCTATACGGTCAATCAGCCCCAGCATTTT	CASSLGGTAYTVNQPQHF
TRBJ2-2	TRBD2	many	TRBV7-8	TGTGCCAGCAGCCATAGACTAGCGGGGGGGTCCGGGGAGCTGTTTTTT	CASSHRLAGGSGELFF
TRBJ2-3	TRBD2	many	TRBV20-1	TGCAGTGCTAGGGGACTAGCAGCTAGCACAGATACGCAGTATTTT	CSARGLAASTDTQYF
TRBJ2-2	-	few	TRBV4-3	TGCGCCAGCAGCCAAGGGGCAGTTACTTCGTTCGGTCCCCCAGGGACCGGGGAGCTGTTTTTT	CASSQGAVTSFGPPGTGELFF
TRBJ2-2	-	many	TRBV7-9	TGTGCCAGCAGCTACCTCAACACCGGGGAGCTGTTTTTT	CASSYLNTGELFF
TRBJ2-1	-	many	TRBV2	TGTGCCAGCAGGTACTTTATAGCGACAGCATACAATGAGCAGTTCTTC	CASRYFIATAYNEQFF
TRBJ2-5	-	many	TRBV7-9	TGTGCCAGCAGCCCCTTTTGGGGCAGGGAGACCCAGTACTTC	CASSPFWGRETQYF
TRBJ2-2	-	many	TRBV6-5	TGTGCCAGCAGTTACAAGAATTACTTACAGGGACCCGGGGAGCTGTTTTTT	CASSYKNYLQGPGELFF
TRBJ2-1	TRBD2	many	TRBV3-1	TGTGCCAGCAGCCAAGTCAGCGGGAAGTTCTTC	CASSQVSGKFF
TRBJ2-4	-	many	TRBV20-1	TGCAGTGCTAGAGATCAGGGGGGAGCCAAAAACATTCAGTACTTC	CSARDQGGAKNIQYF
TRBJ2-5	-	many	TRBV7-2	TGTGCCAGCAGCTTAGGTTCGTGGCCCGGGCCCCAAGAGACCCAGTACTTC	CASSLGSWPGPQETQYF
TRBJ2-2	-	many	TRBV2	TGTGCCAGCAGTGTTCGGGGGCGCGGGGGGGAGCTGTTTTTT	CASSVRGRGGELFF
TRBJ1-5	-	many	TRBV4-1	TGCGCCAGCAGCCAGCGGGGAGGGCAGCCCCAGCATTTT	CASSQRGGQPQHF
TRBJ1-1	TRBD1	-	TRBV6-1	TGTGCCAGCAGTAAGGACAGGGTTCGGAACACTGAAGCTTTCTTT	CASSKDRVRNTEAFF
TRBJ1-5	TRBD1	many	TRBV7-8	TGTGCCAGCAGCCATTGGACAGGTCATGATAGCAATCAGCCCCAGCATTTT	CASSHWTGHDSNQPQHF
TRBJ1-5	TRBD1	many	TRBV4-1	TGCGCCAGCAGCCAAGGAGGACAGGGGAAGGGTCAGCCCCAGCATTTT	CASSQGGQGKGQPQHF
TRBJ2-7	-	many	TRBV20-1	TGCAGTGCTAGGGAAACATACGAGCAGTACTTC	CSARETYEQYF
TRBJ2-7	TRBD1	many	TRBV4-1	TGCGCCAGCAGCCAAGGGGGACAGGGGTCCTACGAGCAGTACTTC	CASSQGGQGSYEQYF
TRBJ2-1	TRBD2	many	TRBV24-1	TGTGCCACCAGTGATTTGTCTGATAGACTAGCGGTATCCTTCCCCTACAATGAGCAGTTCTTC	CATSDLSDRLAVSFPYNEQFF
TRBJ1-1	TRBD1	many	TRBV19	TGTGCCAGTAGTTTTTTGCGGGACAGGGGGCGTCGGAACACTGAAGCTTTCTTT	CASSFLRDRGRRNTEAFF
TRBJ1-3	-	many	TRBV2	TGTGCCAGCAGGTTTCGGGAGACTGGAAACACCATATATTTT	CASRFRETGNTIYF
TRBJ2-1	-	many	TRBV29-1	TGCAGCGCCGCGGCACCGGGACCAATAGTTATCGATGAGCAGTTCTTC	CSAAAPGPIVIDEQFF
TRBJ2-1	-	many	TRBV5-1	TGCGCCAGCAGCTTCAGTCCGGATACCTACAATGAGCAGTTCTTC	CASSFSPDTYNEQFF
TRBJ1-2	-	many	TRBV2	TGTGCCAGCAGTGGGGGGGGATCTTATGGCTACACCTTC	CASSGGGSYGYTF
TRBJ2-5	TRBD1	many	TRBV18	TGTGCCAGCTCAGCCGGGACAGGGGGACAAGAGACCCAGTACTTC	CASSAGTGGQETQYF
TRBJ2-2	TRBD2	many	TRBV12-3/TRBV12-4	TGTGCCAGCAGCTGGACTAGCGGGAGAACCGGGGAGCTGTTTTTT	CASSWTSGRTGELFF